This T cell receptor (beta chain) derives from a study of Ad26.COV2.S vaccination and SARS-CoV-2 variants. Study as a whole: The donor belonged to the COV1001 Ad26.COV2.S trial arm. The study's findings and limits: A substantial breadth of spike-specific CD8+ and CD4+ T cell responses after vaccination has been reported. Placebo and vaccine recipients had non-spike TCR breadth that was similar.

Germline CDR1 SQVTM, CDR2 ANQGSEA. Trimming shortened V by 4 bases and J by 1 base, and 13 bases separated the two germline ends. The CDR3 runs to 14 residues. Treatment reported: 15 to 20 received Ad26.COV2.S at low or high dose, single or two shots; roughly 5 received placebo; per-sample allocation not given. It was on day 63 after the first vaccine or placebo injection that samples were taken. This person who donated was an adult of 18-55 years in Boston. Profiled with immunoSEQ multiplex PCR; TCRdb holds only in-frame clones, not every one. Here the sample spans hundreds of thousands of clones, roughly 89% being singletons. Remarks on this clone: Its specificity is unknown.

Specimen: peripheral blood, collected in a trial of Ad26.COV2.S vaccine versus placebo. This receptor was taken from a person between 18 and 59 years old who received the Ad26.COV2.S COVID-19 vaccine or a placebo. The chain links TRBV29-1 to TRBJ2-5, with D uncertain. CDR3 residues: CSVVYWGIQETQYF. The CDR3 DNA follows: TGCAGCGTTGTATATTGGGGTATCCAAGAGACCCAGTACTTC.